This T cell receptor beta chain appears in the sequencing data of a study of cytomegalovirus exposure and HLA in healthy donors. Looking at the study overall: Membership in the Caucasian-associated ancestry cluster was found for around 85% of approximately 430 genotyped donors. Whole-study results and caveats: Accurate HLA-A and HLA-B prediction from TCR beta sequences was reported for most subjects.

V was pared by 7 bases and J by 4 bases, with 9 bases of the junction left unmatched. The CDR3 length is 14 residues. Germline V lookup: CDR1 MNHNS, CDR2 SASEGT. The PCR made use of 60 Vbeta and 13 Jbeta primers. As handled by the study authors: In a later analysis, of some 80 million unique beta chains, 9 million to 11 million appeared in at least two donors. Assay used: immunoSEQ multiplex PCR; TCRdb lists only in-frame clones, some missing. V and J calls and clone size follow that table, whereas D and trimming were derived from the DNA. Among 150,000 to 200,000 clones, 80% were seen once, and the ten largest hold less than 9%. A word on this clone: Its antigen is not identified.

Material: PBMCs. The receptor's source is a man younger than 40 in good health and CMV-seropositive. The rearrangement links TRBV6-1 to TRBJ2-7, with 8 nucleotides matching TRBD1. CDR3 amino acids: CASNGGTGRYEQYF. CDR3 DNA sequence: TGTGCCAGCAATGGCGGGACAGGACGTTACGAGCAGTACTTC.